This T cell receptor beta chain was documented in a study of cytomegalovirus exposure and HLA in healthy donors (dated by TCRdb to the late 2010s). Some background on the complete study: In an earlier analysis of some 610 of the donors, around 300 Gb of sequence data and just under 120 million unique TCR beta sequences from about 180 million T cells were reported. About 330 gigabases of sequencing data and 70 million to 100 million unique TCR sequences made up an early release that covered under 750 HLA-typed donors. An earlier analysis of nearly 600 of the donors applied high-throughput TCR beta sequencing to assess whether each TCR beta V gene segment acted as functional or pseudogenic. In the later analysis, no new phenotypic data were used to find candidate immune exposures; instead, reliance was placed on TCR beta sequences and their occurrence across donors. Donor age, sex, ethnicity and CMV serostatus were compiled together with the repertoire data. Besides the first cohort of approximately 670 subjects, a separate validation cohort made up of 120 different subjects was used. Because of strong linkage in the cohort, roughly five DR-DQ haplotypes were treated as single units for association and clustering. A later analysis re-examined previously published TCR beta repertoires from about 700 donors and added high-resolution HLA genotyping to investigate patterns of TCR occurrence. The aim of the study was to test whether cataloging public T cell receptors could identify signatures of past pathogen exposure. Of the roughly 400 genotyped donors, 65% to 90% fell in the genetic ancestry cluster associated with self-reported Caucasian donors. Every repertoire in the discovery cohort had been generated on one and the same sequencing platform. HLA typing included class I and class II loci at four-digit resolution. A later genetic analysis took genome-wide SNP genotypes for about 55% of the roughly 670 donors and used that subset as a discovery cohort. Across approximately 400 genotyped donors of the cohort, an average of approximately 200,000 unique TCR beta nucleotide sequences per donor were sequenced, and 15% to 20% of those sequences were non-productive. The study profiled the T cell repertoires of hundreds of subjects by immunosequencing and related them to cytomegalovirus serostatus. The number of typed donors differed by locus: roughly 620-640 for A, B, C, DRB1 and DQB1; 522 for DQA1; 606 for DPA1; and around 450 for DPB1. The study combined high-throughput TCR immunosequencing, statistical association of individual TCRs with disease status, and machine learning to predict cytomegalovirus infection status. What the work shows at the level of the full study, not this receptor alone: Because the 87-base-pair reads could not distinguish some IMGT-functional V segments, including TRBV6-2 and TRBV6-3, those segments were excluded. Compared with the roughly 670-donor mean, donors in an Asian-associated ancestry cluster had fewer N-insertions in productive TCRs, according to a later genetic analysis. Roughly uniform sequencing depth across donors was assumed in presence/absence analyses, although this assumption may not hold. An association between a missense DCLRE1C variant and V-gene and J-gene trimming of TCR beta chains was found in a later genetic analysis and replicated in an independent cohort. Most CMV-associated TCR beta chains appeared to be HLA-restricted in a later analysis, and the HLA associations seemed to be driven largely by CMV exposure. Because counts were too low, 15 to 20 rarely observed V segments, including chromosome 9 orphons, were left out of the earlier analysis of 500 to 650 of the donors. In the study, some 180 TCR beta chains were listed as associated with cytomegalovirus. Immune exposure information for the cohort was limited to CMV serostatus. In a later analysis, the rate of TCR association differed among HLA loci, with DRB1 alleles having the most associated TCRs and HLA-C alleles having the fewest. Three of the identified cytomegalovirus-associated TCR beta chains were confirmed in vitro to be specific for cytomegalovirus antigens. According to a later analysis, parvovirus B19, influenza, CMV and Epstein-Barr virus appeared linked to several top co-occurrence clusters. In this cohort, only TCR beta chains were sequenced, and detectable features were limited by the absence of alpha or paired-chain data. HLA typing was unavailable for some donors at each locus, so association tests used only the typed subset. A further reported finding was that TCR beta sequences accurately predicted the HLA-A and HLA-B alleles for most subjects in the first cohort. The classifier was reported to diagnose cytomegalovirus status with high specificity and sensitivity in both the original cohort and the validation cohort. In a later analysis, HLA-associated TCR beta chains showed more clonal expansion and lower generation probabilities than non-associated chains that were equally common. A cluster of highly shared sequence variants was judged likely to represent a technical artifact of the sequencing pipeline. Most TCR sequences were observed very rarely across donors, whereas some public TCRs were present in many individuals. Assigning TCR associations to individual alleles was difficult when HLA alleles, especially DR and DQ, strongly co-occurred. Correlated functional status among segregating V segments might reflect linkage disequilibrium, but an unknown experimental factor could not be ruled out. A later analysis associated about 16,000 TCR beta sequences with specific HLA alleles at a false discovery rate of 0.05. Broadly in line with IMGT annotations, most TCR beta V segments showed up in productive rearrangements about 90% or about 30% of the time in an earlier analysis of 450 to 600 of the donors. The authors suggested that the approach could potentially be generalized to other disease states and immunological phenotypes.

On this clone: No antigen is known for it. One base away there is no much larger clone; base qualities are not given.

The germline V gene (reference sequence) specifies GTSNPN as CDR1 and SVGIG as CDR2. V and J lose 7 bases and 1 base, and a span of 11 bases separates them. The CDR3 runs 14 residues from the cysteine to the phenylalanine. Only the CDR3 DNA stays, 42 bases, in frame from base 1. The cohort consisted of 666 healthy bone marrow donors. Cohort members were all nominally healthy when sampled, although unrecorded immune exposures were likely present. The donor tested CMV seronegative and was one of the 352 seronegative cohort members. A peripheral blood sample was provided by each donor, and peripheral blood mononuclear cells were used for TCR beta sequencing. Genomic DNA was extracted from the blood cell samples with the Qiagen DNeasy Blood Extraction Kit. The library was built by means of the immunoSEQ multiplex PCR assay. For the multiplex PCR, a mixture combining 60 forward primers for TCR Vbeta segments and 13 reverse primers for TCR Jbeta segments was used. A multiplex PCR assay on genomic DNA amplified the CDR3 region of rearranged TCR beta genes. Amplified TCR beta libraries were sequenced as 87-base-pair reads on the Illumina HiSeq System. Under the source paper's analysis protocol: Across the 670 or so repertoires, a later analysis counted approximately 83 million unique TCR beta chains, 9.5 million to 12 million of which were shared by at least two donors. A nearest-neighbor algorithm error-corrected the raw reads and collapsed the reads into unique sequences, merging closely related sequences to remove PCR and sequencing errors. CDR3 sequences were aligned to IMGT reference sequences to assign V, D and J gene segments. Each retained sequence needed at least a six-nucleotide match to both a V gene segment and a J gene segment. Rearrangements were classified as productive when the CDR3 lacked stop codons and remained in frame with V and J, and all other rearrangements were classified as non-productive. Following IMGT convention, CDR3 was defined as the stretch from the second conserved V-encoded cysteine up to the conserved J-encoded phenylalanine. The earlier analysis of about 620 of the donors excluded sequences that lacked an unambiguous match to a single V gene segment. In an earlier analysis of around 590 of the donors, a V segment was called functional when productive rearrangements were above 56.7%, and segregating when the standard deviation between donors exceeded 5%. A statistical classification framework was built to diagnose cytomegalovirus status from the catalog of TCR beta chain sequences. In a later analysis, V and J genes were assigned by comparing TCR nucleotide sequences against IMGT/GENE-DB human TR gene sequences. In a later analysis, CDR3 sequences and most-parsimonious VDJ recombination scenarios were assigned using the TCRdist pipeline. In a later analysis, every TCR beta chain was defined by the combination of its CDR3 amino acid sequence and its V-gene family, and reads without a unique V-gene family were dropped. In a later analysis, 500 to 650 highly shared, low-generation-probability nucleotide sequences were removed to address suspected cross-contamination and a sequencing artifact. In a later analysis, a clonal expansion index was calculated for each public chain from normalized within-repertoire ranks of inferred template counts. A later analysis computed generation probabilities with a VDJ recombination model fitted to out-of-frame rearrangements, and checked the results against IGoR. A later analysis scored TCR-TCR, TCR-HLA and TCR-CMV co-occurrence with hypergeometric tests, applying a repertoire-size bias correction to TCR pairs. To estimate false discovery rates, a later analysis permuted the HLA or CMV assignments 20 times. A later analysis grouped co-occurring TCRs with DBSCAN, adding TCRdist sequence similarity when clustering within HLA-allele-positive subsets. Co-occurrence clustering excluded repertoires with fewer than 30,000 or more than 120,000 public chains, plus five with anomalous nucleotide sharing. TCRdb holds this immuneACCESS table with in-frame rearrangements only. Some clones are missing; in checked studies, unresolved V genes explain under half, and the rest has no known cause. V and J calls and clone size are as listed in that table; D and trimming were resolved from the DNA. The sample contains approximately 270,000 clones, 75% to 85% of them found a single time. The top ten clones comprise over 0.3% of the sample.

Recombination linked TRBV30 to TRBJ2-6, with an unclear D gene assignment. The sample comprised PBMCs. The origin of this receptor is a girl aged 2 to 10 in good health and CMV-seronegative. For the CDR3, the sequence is CAFRVTSGANVLTF. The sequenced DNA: TGTGCCTTCCGCGTAACGTCTGGGGCCAACGTCCTGACTTTC.